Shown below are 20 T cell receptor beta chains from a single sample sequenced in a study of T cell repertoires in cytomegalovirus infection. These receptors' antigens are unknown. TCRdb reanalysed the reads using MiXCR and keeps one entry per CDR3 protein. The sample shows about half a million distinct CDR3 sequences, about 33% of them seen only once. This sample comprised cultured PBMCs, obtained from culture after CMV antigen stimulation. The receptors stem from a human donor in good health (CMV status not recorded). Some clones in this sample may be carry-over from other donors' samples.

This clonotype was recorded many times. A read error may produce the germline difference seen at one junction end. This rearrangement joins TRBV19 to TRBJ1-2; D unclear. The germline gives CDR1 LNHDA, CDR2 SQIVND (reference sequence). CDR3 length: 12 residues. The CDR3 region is CASSIRSYGYTF. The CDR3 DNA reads TGTGCCAGCAGTATACGGAGCTATGGCTACACCTTC.

The CDR3 DNA is TGTGCCAGCAGTTTACGCGGGAGCGGGGAAGATACGCAGTATTTT. This codes for CASSLRGSGEDTQYF. The V gene is TRBV28, the J gene TRBJ2-3; 7 bases are shared with TRBD2. Germline V gene lookup returns CDR1 MDHEN and CDR2 SYDVKM. This CDR3 has 15 residues. V was clipped by 2 bases and J by 5 bases; unmatched bases: 7.

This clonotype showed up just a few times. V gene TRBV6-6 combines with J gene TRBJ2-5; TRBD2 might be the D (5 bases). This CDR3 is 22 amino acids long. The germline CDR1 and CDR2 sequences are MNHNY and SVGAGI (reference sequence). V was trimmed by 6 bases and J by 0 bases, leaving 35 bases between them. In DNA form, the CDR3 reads TGTGCCAGCAGCAGCCGTCAGCCGGGAATCTCGGTGTCACGTTCCTACCAAGAGACCCAGTACTTC. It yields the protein CASSSRQPGISVSRSYQETQYF.

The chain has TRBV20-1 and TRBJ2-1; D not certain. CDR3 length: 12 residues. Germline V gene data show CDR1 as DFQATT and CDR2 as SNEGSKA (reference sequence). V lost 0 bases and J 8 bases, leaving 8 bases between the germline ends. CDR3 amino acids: CSARDHTHEQFF. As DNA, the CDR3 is TGCAGTGCTAGAGATCACACCCATGAGCAGTTCTTC.

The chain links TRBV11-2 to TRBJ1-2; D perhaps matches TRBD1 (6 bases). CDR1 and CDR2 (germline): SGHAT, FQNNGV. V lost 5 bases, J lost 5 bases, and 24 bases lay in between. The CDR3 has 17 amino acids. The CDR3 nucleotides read TGTGCCAGCAGCACACACCGGGGGCGAATCTCGGAGTATGGCTACACCTTC. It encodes CASSTHRGRISEYGYTF.

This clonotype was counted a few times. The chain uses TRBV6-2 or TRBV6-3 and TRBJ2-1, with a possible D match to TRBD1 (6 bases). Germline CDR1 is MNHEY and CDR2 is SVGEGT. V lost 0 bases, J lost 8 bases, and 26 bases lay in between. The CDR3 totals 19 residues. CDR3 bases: TGTGCCAGCAGTTACTCGACGTCTATTCGACGGTGGGACAATCATGAGCAGTTCTTC. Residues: CASSYSTSIRRWDNHEQFF.

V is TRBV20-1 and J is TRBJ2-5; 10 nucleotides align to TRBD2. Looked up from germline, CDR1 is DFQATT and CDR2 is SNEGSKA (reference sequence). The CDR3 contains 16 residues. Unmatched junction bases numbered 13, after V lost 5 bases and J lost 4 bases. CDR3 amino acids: CSAPPEREGSRETQYF. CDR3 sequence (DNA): TGCAGTGCTCCTCCCGAGCGGGAGGGTTCTCGAGAGACCCAGTACTTC.

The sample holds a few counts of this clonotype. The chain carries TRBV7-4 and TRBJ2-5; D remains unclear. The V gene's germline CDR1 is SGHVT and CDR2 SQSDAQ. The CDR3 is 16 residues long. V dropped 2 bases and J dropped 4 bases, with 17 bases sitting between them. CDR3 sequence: CASSLRAALLRETQYF. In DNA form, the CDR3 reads TGTGCCAGCAGCTTAAGGGCTGCGTTGCTCCGAGAGACCCAGTACTTC.

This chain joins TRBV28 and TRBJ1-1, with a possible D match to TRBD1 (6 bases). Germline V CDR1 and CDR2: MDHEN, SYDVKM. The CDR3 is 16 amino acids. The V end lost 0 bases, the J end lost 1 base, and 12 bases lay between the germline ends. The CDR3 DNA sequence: TGTGCCAGCAGTTTATGGGCCGGGACATCGAACACTGAAGCTTTCTTT. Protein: CASSLWAGTSNTEAFF.

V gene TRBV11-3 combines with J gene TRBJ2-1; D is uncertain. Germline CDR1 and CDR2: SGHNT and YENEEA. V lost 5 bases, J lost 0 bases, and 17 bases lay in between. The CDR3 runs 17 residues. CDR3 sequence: CASSPNLDPSSYNEQFF. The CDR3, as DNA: TGTGCCAGCAGCCCAAACTTAGACCCAAGCTCCTACAATGAGCAGTTCTTC. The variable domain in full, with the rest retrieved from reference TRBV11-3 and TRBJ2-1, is EAGVVQSPRYKIIEKKQPVAFWCNPISGHNTLYWYLQNLGQGPELLIRYENEEAVDDSQLPKDRFSAERLKGVDSTLKIQPAELGDSAVYLCASSPNLDPSSYNEQFFGPGTRLTVL.

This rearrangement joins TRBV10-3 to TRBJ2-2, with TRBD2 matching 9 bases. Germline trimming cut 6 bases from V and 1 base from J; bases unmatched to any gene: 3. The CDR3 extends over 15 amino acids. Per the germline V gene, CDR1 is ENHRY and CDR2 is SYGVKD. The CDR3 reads CAIRTAGGNTGELFF. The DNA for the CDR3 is TGTGCCATCAGGACAGCGGGAGGGAACACCGGGGAGCTGTTTTTT.

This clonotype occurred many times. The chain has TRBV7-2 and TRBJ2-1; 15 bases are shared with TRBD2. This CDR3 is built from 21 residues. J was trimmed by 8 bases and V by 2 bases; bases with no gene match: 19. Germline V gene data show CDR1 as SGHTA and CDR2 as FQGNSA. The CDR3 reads CASSLKASGLAGGAPRDEQFF. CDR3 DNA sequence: TGTGCCAGCAGCTTAAAGGCATCGGGACTAGCGGGAGGTGCCCCTCGCGATGAGCAGTTCTTC.

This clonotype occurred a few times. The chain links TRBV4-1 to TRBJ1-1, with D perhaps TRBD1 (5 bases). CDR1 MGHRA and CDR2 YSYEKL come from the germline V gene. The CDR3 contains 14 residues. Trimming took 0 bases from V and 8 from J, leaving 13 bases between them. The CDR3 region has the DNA TGCGCCAGCAGCCAAGAAAGGGGACGAACCGAAGCTTTCTTT. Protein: CASSQERGRTEAFF.

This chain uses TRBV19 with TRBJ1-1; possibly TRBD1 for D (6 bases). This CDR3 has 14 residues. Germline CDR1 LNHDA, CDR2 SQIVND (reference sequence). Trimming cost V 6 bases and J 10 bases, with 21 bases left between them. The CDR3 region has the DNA TGTGCCAGTAGGGGAGATTTGGGGGGCTCGTCAGCTTTCTTT. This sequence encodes CASRGDLGGSSAFF.

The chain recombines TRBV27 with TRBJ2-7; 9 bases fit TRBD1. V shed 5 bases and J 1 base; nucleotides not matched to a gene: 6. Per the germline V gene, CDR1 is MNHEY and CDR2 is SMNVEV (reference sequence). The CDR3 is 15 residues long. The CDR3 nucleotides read TGTGCCAGCAGTCGCCTCGGGACAGGGTCCTACGAGCAGTACTTC. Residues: CASSRLGTGSYEQYF.

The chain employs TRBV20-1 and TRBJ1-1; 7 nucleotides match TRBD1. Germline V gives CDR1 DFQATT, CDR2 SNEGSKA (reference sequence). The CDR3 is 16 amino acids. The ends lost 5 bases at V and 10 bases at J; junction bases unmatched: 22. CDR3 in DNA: TGCAGTGCTGAGGGGGACAGTCTTTTTATGGGATCGGGAGCTTTCTTT. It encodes CSAEGDSLFMGSGAFF.

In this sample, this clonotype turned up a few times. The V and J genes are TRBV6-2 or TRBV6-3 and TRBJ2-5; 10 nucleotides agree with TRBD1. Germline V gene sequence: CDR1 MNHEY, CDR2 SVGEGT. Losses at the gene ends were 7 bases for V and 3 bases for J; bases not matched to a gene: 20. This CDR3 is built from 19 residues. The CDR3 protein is CASTERDRGLFELEETQYF. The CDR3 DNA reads TGTGCCAGCACCGAACGAGACAGGGGGCTTTTTGAATTGGAAGAGACCCAGTACTTC.

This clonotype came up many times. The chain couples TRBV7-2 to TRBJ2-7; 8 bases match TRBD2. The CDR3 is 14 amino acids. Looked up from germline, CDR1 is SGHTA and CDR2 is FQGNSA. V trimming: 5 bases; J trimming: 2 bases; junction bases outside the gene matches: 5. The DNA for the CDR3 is TGTGCCAGCAGCGAAAGGACTAGCCCCTACGAGCAGTACTTC. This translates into CASSERTSPYEQYF.

The CDR3 sequence: CASSSGGAGNYGYTF. The CDR3, as DNA: TGTGCCAGCAGTTCCGGCGGTGCGGGAAACTATGGCTACACCTTC. V gene TRBV27 combines with J gene TRBJ1-2, with D uncertain. The CDR3 extends over 15 amino acids. V lost 4 bases to trimming and J lost 2 bases, with 14 bases between them. In germline, CDR1 is MNHEY, CDR2 SMNVEV (reference sequence).

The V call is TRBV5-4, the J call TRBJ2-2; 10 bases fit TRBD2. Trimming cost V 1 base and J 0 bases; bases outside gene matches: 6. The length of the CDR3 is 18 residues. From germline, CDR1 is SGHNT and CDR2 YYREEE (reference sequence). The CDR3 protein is CASSLIRTSGTNTGELFF. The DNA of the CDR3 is TGTGCCAGCAGCTTGATCCGCACTAGCGGGACGAACACCGGGGAGCTGTTTTTT. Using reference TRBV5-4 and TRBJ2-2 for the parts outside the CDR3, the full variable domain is ETGVTQSPTHLIKTRGQQVTLRCSSQSGHNTVSWYQQALGQGPQFIFQYYREEENGRGNFPPRFSGLQFPNYSSELNVNALELDDSALYLCASSLIRTSGTNTGELFFGEGSRLTVL.